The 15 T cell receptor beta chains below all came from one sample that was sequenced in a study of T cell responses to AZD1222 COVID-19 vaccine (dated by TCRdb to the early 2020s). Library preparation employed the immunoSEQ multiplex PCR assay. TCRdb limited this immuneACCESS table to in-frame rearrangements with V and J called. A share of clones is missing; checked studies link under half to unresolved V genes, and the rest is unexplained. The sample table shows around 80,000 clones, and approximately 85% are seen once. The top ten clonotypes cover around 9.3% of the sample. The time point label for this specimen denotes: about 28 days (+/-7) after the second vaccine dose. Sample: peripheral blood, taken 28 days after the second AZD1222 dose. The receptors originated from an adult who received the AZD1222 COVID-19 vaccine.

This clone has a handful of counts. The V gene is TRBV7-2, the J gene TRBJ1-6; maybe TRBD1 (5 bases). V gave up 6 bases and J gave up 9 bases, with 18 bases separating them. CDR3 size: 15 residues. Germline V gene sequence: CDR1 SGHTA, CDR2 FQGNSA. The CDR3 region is CASSSGSGGSSPLHF. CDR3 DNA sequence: TGTGCCAGCAGTTCTGGTTCGGGGGGAAGTTCACCCCTCCACTTT.

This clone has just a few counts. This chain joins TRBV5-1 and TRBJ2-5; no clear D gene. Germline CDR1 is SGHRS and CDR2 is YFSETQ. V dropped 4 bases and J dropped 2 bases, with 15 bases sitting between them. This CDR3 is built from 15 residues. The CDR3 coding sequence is TGCGCCAGCAGCCCCCTAGGGCAGAAGCAAGAGACCCAGTACTTC. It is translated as CASSPLGQKQETQYF.

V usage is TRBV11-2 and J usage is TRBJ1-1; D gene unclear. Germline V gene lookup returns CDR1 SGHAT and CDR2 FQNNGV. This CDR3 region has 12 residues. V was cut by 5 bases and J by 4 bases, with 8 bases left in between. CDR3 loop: CASSHLGTEAFF. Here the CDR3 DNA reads TGTGCCAGCAGCCACCTCGGCACTGAAGCTTTCTTT.

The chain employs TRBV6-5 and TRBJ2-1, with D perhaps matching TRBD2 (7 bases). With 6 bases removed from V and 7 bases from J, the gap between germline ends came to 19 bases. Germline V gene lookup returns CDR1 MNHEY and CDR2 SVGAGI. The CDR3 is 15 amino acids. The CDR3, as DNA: TGTGCCAGCAGGGCCGGGGGGCCGAGTCTAAATGAGCAGTTCTTC. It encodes CASRAGGPSLNEQFF.

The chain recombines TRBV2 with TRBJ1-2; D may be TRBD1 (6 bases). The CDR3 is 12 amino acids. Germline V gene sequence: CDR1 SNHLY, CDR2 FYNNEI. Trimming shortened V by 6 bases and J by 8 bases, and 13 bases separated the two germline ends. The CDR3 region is CASSNTGHGYTF. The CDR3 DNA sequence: TGTGCCAGCAGCAACACAGGGCACGGCTACACCTTC.

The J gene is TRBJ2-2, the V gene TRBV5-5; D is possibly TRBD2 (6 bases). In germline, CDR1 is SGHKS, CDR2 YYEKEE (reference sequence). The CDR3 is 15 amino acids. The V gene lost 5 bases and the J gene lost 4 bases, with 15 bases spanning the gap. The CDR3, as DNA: TGTGCCAGCAGGGGGGGACTTCCCGCCACCGGGGAGCTGTTTTTT. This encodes CASRGGLPATGELFF.

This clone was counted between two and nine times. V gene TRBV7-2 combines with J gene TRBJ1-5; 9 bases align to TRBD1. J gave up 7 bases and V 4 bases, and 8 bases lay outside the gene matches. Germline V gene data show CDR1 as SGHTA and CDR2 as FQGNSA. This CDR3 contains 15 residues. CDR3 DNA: TGTGCCAGCAGCTCAGGGTGGACAGGGGTCCAGCCCCAGCATTTT. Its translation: CASSSGWTGVQPQHF.

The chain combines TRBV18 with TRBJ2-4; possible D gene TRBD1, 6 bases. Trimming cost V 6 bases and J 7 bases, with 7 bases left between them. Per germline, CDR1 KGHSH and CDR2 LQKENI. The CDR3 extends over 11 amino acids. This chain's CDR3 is CASSGANIQYF. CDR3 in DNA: TGTGCCAGCTCGGGGGCCAACATTCAGTACTTC.

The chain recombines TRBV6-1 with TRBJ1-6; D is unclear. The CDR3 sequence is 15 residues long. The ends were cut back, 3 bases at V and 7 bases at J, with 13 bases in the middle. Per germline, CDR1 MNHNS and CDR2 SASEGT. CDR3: CASSETPNGNSPLHF. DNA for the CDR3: TGTGCCAGCAGTGAGACCCCAAACGGGAATTCACCCCTCCACTTT.

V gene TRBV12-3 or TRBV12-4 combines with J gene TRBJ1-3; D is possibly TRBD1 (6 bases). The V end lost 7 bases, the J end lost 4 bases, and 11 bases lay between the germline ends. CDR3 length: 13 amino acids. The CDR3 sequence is CASINREGNTIYF. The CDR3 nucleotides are TGTGCCAGCATCAACAGGGAGGGAAACACCATATATTTT.

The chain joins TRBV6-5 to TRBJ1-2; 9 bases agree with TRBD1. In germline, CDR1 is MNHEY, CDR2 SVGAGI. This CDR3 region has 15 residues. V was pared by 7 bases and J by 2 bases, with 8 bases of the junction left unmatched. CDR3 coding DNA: TGTGCCAGCACTACTTCCGGGACAGGGAACTATGGCTACACCTTC. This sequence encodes CASTTSGTGNYGYTF.

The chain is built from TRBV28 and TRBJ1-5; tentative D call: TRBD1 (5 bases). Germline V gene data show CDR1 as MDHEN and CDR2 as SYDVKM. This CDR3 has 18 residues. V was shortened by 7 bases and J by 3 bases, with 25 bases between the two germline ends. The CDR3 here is CASISPGDPGGFNQPQHF. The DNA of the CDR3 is TGTGCCAGCATTTCACCGGGGGACCCGGGCGGCTTCAATCAGCCCCAGCATTTT.

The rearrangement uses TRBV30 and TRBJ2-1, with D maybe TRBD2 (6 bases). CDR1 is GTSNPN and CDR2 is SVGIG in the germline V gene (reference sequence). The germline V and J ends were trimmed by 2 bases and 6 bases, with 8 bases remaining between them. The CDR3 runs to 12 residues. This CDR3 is CAWSPGSNEQFF. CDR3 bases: TGTGCCTGGAGTCCCGGGAGCAATGAGCAGTTCTTC.

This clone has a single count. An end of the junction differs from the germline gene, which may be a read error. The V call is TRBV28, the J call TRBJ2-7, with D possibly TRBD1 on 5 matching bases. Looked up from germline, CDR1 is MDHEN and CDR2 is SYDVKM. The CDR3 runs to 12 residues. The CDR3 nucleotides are TGTGCCAGCAGTCAACACAGGCGTAAGCTAGATTTC. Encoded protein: CASSQHRRKLDF.

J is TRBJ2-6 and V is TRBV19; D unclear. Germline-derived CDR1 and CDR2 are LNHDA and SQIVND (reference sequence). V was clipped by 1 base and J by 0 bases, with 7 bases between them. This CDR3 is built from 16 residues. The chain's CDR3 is CASSIVRTSGANVLTF. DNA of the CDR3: TGTGCCAGTAGTATAGTCAGGACCTCTGGGGCCAACGTCCTGACTTTC. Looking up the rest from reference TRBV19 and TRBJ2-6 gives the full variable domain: DGGITQSPKYLFRKEGQNVTLSCEQNLNHDAMYWYRQDPGQGLRLIYYSQIVNDFQKGDIAEGYSVSREKKESFPLTVTSAQKNPTAFYLCASSIVRTSGANVLTFGAGSRLTVL.